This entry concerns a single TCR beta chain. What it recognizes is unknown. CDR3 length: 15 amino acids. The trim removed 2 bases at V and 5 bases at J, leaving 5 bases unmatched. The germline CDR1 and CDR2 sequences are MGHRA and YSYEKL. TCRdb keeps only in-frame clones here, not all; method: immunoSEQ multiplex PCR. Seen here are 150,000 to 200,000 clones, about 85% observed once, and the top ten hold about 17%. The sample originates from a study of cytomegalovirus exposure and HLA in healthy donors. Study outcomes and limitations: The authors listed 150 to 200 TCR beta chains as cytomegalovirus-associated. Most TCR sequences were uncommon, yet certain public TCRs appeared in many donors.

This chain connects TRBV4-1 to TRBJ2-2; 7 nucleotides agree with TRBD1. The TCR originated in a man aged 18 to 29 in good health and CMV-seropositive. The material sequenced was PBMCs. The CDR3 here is CASSQHRGGTGELFF. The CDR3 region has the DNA TGCGCCAGCAGCCAACACAGGGGTGGGACCGGGGAGCTGTTTTTT.